What follows are 19 T cell receptor beta chains derived from one specimen sequenced in a study of metastatic and nonmetastatic thyroid tumors. With MiXCR, TCRdb reprocessed the PCR reads. The sample yields about 16,000 clones, under 30% seen once. Among the patients, none had received any treatment before thyroid surgery. What was sequenced was blood. These receptors all come from a male donor with papillary thyroid cancer or a benign thyroid nodule (not recorded which). Some clones in this sample may be carry-over from other donors' samples.

This clone was seen many times. The V gene is TRBV10-1, the J gene TRBJ1-1; no definite D call. The length of the CDR3 is 12 residues. The V and J ends lost 10 bases and 5 bases respectively, with 14 bases between them. CDR1 is WNHNN and CDR2 is SYGVQD in the germline V gene (reference sequence). The CDR3 sequence is CANAGPGTEAFF. The CDR3 DNA is TGCGCCAATGCCGGCCCCGGGACTGAAGCTTTCTTT.

The chain joins TRBV18 to TRBJ2-2, with unresolved D. Trimming took 2 bases from V and 6 from J, leaving 1 base between them. Per the germline V gene, CDR1 is KGHSH and CDR2 is LQKENI. The CDR3 length is 11 residues. Written as DNA, the CDR3 is TGTGCCAGCTCACCAGCCGGGGAGCTGTTTTTT. Translation gives CASSPAGELFF.

This clone was counted at least ten times. The chain is built from TRBV6-1 and TRBJ1-5, with D maybe TRBD1 (5 bases). Trimming took 6 bases from V and 4 from J, leaving 10 bases between them. The CDR3 extends over 13 amino acids. Germline V gene lookup returns CDR1 MNHNS and CDR2 SASEGT. DNA of the CDR3: TGTGCCAGCAGGGGAAAGGGGAATCAGCCCCAGCATTTT. This translates into CASRGKGNQPQHF.

In its sample, this clone was seen many times. This chain links TRBV7-9 with TRBJ1-3, with D hard to call. In germline, CDR1 is SEHNR, CDR2 FQNEAQ (reference sequence). V lost 3 bases and J 4 bases, leaving 4 bases between the germline ends. This CDR3 has 12 amino acids. This CDR3 reads CASSFQGNTIYF. DNA of the CDR3: TGTGCCAGCAGCTTCCAGGGAAACACCATATATTTT.

By frequency in the sample, this clone is medium-sized. The J gene is TRBJ1-3, the V gene TRBV20-1; 9 positions match TRBD1. V was clipped by 6 bases and J by 4 bases; unmatched bases: 4. Germline-derived CDR1 and CDR2 are DFQATT and SNEGSKA (reference sequence). The CDR3 totals 13 residues. The CDR3 loop reads CSAQTGGGNTIYF. In DNA form, the CDR3 reads TGCAGTGCACAGACAGGGGGAGGAAACACCATATATTTT.

This clone was seen repeatedly, ten times or more. A much more abundant neighbour one base away suggests this may be a read error. The sample contains more than one DNA sequence encoding this CDR3. The chain employs TRBV6-1 and TRBJ2-7, with D possibly being TRBD1 (5 bases). Germline V lookup: CDR1 MNHNS, CDR2 SASEGT. The V gene lost 7 bases and the J gene lost 0 bases, with 13 bases spanning the gap. This CDR3 comprises 14 residues. The CDR3 protein is CASKLGRNSYEQYF. In DNA form, the CDR3 reads TGTGCCAGCAAACTGGGGCGGAACTCCTACGAGCAGTACTTC.

In its sample, this clone was seen many times. The chain couples TRBV3-1 to TRBJ1-1; the D gene is possibly TRBD1 (6 bases). CDR1 is LGHDT and CDR2 is YNNKEL in the germline V gene (reference sequence). The CDR3 length is 13 residues. With 5 bases removed from V and 4 bases from J, the gap between germline ends came to 11 bases. CDR3 sequence: CASSEQGLTEAFF. Written as DNA, the CDR3 is TGTGCCAGCAGCGAACAGGGTCTCACTGAAGCTTTCTTT.

CDR3 coding DNA: TGCGCCAGCAGCCAGGCAGAAGCTAGCGGGGGGGCGGCAGATACGCAGTATTTT. The encoded protein is CASSQAEASGGAADTQYF. V is TRBV4-1 and J is TRBJ2-3, with TRBD2 identical over 12 bases. Germline loops: CDR1 MGHRA, CDR2 YSYEKL. The V and J ends lost 3 bases and 4 bases, in that order; junction bases with no gene match: 11. The CDR3 extends over 18 amino acids.

This clone was counted at least ten times. The V call is TRBV7-2, the J call TRBJ2-5, with 9 nucleotides matching TRBD2. CDR1 is SGHTA, CDR2 FQGNSA, per germline. V trimming: 3 bases; J trimming: 2 bases; junction bases outside the gene matches: 10. This CDR3 is built from 17 residues. The CDR3 nucleotides read TGTGCCAGCAGCTTTGGGCTAGCGGGGACCCCGCAAGAGACCCAGTACTTC. Its translation: CASSFGLAGTPQETQYF.

This clone was seen more than once but under ten times. The chain is built from TRBV28 and TRBJ1-2, with D hard to call. Trimming removed 7 bases at V and 6 bases at J, with 18 bases between. CDR1 and CDR2 (germline): MDHEN, SYDVKM. The CDR3 loop spans 14 amino acids. Here the CDR3 DNA reads TGTGCCAGCATACCTCCAGCGGGCGGCGATGGCTACACCTTC. This gives the protein CASIPPAGGDGYTF.

This clone came up many times. A much more abundant neighbour one base away suggests this may be a read error. The chain uses TRBV6-4 and TRBJ2-1; 7 bases align to TRBD1. V lost 5 bases and J lost 5; bases outside the gene matches: 9. Germline V gene data show CDR1 as MRHNA and CDR2 as SNTAGT. CDR3 length: 15 amino acids. CDR3 bases: TGTGCCAGCAGTAGTGGGACAGAAGCTCACAATGAGCAGTTCTTC. Translation gives CASSSGTEAHNEQFF.

This chain's CDR3 is CASITLAGLYNEQFF. CDR3 bases: TGTGCCAGCATCACCCTAGCGGGGCTATACAATGAGCAGTTCTTC. This chain links TRBV6-5 with TRBJ2-1, with 9 bases fitting TRBD2. Per germline, CDR1 MNHEY and CDR2 SVGAGI. The V and J ends lost 7 bases and 4 bases, in that order; junction bases with no gene match: 8. CDR3 size: 15 residues.

The sample holds many counts of this clone. This chain uses TRBV24-1 with TRBJ2-5; TRBD1 agrees at 10 bases. Germline trimming cut 5 bases from V and 4 bases from J; bases unmatched to any gene: 3. The CDR3 has 14 amino acids. Germline assignment: CDR1 KGHDR and CDR2 SFDVKD. The CDR3 loop is CATSARDRGETQYF. DNA for the CDR3: TGTGCCACCAGTGCCCGGGACAGGGGAGAGACCCAGTACTTC.

There are many counts of this clone. The V and J genes are TRBV4-2 and TRBJ2-2; D is unresolved. CDR3 length equals 13 residues. V was cut by 0 bases and J by 6 bases, with 5 bases left in between. Germline loops: CDR1 LGHNA, CDR2 YNFKEQ. CDR3 DNA: TGTGCCAGCAGCCAAGATCAGGCCGGGGAGCTGTTTTTT. Protein sequence: CASSQDQAGELFF.

By proportion, this clone is medium-sized. The V gene is TRBV6-1, the J gene TRBJ2-6; D remains unclear. V was trimmed by 1 base and J by 2 bases, leaving 6 bases between them. This CDR3 spans 15 amino acids. CDR1 MNHNS and CDR2 SASEGT come from the germline V gene. Here the CDR3 reads CASSEVGPGANVLTF. For the CDR3, the DNA is TGTGCCAGCAGTGAAGTAGGGCCTGGGGCCAACGTCCTGACTTTC.

This clone is termed medium-sized. The gene calls are TRBV5-1 and TRBJ2-3; TRBD2 matches 8 bases. CDR1 and CDR2 from the germline V gene are SGHRS and YFSETQ. CDR3 size: 15 residues. The trim removed 0 bases at V and 0 bases at J, leaving 0 bases unmatched. CDR3: CASSLGGRSTDTQYF. The CDR3 bases are TGCGCCAGCAGCTTGGGCGGGAGGAGCACAGATACGCAGTATTTT.

In its sample, this clone ranks as medium-sized. This rearrangement joins TRBV11-1 to TRBJ2-3; D may match TRBD1 or TRBD2 (6 bases each). Trimming shortened V by 5 bases and J by 8 bases, and 20 bases separated the two germline ends. The length of the CDR3 is 15 residues. CDR1 is SGHAT, CDR2 FQDESV, per germline (reference sequence). The CDR3 nucleotides are TGTGCCAGCAGCCCTAACCCGGGGGCGAGAGGTACGCAGTATTTT. It encodes CASSPNPGARGTQYF.

This clone occurred a few times. The chain recombines TRBV11-3 with TRBJ2-7, with D perhaps given as TRBD1 or TRBD2 (7 bases each). This CDR3 has 16 residues. In germline, CDR1 is SGHNT, CDR2 YENEEA. The ends were cut back, 4 bases at V and 2 bases at J, with 18 bases in the middle. The CDR3 region is CASSSPGAGGAYEQYF. For the CDR3, the DNA is TGTGCCAGCAGCTCCCCTGGGGCAGGGGGGGCCTACGAGCAGTACTTC.

By share, this clone ranks as medium-sized (0.01 to 0.1%). The rearrangement links TRBV20-1 to TRBJ2-5; TRBD2 matches 8 bases. CDR1 and CDR2 from the germline V gene are DFQATT and SNEGSKA (reference sequence). The CDR3 is 14 amino acids. Germline trimming cut 4 bases from V and 5 bases from J; bases unmatched to any gene: 9. CDR3: CSATGSSGTETQYF. The CDR3, as DNA: TGCAGTGCTACCGGTAGTAGCGGGACTGAGACCCAGTACTTC.